The clone carrying this TCR beta chain occurred many times. This sample was included in a study of human T cells and chemical hapten exposure. Background on the study: Each week of the roughly 24-week study, patients had diphenylcyclopropenone applied to the scalp. The variation in per-sample TCR yields arose mainly from small differences in pooled library volumes. 0.01% DPC was applied to the upper back in patch tests, which were read at 6 days. Diagnoses of alopecia areata, totalis or universalis occurred in mostly female patients.

TCRdb ran MiXCR on the RACE reads and lists one entry per CDR3 protein. The sample comprises some 250,000 distinct CDR3 sequences, 7.5% to 9% of which are singletons, and around 1.2% rests with the top ten. The CDR3 sequence is 14 residues long. Trimming took 0 bases from V and 5 from J; bases not matched to a gene: 4. Looked up from germline, CDR1 is SGHDT and CDR2 is YYEEEE. Time point meaning: pre-sensitization, week 0. Sample treatment: therapeutic diphenylcyclopropenone sensitization with weekly scalp DPC. The starting material was whole blood, obtained in connection with sensitization to the hapten diphenylcyclopropenone (DPC). V and J are TRBV5-6 and TRBJ1-2, with 7 positions matching TRBD1. The receptor was isolated from a man aged 18 to 35 with alopecia areata. Some clones in this sample may be carry-over from other donors' samples. DNA for the CDR3: TGTGCCAGCAGCTTGGCCGGGACAGATTATGGCTACACCTTC. It translates to CASSLAGTDYGYTF. The full variable domain, in which reference TRBV5-6 and TRBJ1-2 provide the parts outside the CDR3, is DAGVTQSPTHLIKTRGQQVTLRCSPKSGHDTVSWYQQALGQGPQFIFQYYEEEERQRGNFPDRFSGHQFPNYSSELNVNALLLGDSALYLCASSLAGTDYGYTFGSGTRLTVV.